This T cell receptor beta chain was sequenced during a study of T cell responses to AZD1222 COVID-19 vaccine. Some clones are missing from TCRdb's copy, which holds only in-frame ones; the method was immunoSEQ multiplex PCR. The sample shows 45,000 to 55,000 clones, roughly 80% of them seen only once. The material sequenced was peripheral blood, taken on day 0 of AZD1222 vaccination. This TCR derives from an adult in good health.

In nucleotides, the CDR3 is TGTGCCAGTAGTAACCCCGTGGGGGGCTGGGAGACCCAGTACTTC. The encoded protein is CASSNPVGGWETQYF. This chain joins TRBV19 and TRBJ2-5, with D tentatively TRBD1 or TRBD2 (6 bases each). Per the germline V gene, CDR1 is LNHDA and CDR2 is SQIVND (reference sequence). V was cut by 4 bases and J by 5 bases, with 17 bases left in between. The CDR3 length is 15 residues.